The present T cell receptor beta chain was sequenced within a study of blood T cell repertoires in COVID-19 (dated by TCRdb to the early 2020s). In the study overall: The collaborator samples originated in the United States, Italy and Spain and spanned the acute and convalescent phases of COVID-19. The prospective study material was composed of cDNA or gDNA derived from T cells, B-cell-depleted T cells, or PBMCs. The dataset comprised deeply sampled blood TCRbeta repertoires from subjects exposed to, actively infected with, or recovered from COVID-19. The repertoires were released in a freely available public database intended as a resource for research on the immune response to SARS-CoV-2. Samples came from the ongoing ImmuneRACE study (first 160 participants) plus 1,254 subjects from 6 global collaborators. Nearly every sample came with metadata listing a de-identified subject ID, COVID-19 status, age in years and sex. Where HLA class I and class II types were available, the types were taken from metadata supplied by the sample provider, not from assay-based typing.

Measured from the cysteine to the phenylalanine, the CDR3 is 14 residues long. Kept here is only the CDR3 DNA, which spans 42 bases and is read in frame from base 1. Trimming costs V 4 bases and J 0 bases, and their ends lie 7 bases apart. CDR1 MGHDK and CDR2 SYGVNS were looked up in the germline V gene. In Seattle, one collaborating source enrolled patients while the infection was active and tracked those patients longitudinally over the course of disease. The collaborating institutions used their own protocols to collect whole blood in K2EDTA tubes. Collaborator samples were shipped for TCRbeta analysis as frozen whole blood, isolated PBMCs, or DNA extracted from either sample type. The investigation overall reported the following: How much clinical and demographic metadata was included differed by source and by participant, and the metadata was provided uncurated.

The immunoSEQ Assay, a bias-controlled multiplex PCR, was used to amplify TCRbeta CDR3 regions from genomic DNA. The authors processed their data as follows. The number of nucleated cells in each sample was estimated from the amplification of reference gene primers within the assay. To quantify the absolute abundance of each unique TCRbeta CDR3 rearrangement, sequence reads were collapsed and filtered. For each sample, productive Simpson clonality was calculated as the square root of Simpson's diversity index across productive rearrangements. TCRdb took over this immuneACCESS table, retaining in-frame rearrangements with V and J assigned. Such tables are incomplete; in checked studies, under half of the missing clones stem from an unresolved V gene, and the remainder is unexplained. That table furnishes V, J and clone size, whereas the DNA furnished D and trimming. Within this sample are roughly 140,000 clones, with 80% to 90% of them counted one time only. Jointly, the top ten make up around 8% of the sample.

Regarding this clone: What antigen it recognizes has not been identified. Base-call qualities are not available, and no considerably larger clone is one nucleotide away.

The sample was peripheral blood. This chain is built from TRBV25-1 and TRBJ1-3, with no reliable assignment of the D segment. The clonotype was recovered from a woman aged 55-69 years with COVID-19, enrolled during active disease. Here the CDR3 is given as CASSGASSGNTIYF. The nucleotide sequence reads TGTGCCAGCAGTGGAGCAAGCTCTGGAAACACCATATATTTT.